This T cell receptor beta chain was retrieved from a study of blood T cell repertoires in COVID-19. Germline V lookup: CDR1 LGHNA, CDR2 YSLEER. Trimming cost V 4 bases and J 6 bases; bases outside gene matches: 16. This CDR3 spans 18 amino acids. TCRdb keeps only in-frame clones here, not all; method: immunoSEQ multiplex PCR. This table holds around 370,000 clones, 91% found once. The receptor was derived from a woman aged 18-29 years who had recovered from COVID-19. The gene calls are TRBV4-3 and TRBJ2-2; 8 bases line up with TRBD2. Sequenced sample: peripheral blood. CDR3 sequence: CASSLKVAGTFLPGELFF. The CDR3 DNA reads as TGCGCCAGCAGCCTTAAGGTAGCGGGAACCTTTCTCCCCGGGGAGCTGTTTTTT.